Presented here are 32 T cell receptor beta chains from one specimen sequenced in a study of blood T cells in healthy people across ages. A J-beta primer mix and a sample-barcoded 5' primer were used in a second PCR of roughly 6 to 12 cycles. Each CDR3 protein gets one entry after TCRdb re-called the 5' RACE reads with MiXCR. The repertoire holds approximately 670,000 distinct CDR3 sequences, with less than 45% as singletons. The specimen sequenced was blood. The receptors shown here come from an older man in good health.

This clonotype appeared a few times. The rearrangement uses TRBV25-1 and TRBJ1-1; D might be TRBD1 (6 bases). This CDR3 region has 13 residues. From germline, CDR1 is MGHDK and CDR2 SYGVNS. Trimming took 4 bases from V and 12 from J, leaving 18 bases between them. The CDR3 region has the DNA TGTGCCAGCAGTGTTACCGGGACACCGTGGCCTTTCTTT. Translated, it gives CASSVTGTPWPFF.

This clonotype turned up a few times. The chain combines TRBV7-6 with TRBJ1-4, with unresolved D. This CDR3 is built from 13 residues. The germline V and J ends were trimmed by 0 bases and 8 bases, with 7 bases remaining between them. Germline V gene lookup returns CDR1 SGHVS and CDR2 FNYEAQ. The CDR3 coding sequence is TGTGCCAGCAGCTTAGCCCCGGGGGAAAAACTGTTTTTT. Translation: CASSLAPGEKLFF.

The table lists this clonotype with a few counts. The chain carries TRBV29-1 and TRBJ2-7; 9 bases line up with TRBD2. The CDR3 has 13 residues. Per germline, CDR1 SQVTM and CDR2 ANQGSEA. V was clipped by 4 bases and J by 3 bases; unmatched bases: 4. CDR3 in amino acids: CSVVAGAFYEQYF. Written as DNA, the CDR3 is TGCAGCGTTGTAGCGGGGGCCTTCTACGAGCAGTACTTC.

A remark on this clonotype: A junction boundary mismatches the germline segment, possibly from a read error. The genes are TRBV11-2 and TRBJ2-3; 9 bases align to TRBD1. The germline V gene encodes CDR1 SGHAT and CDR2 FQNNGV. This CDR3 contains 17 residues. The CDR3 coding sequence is TGTGCCAACAGCCGACCCCTTACGGGACAGGGATCAGATACGCAGTATTTT. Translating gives CANSRPLTGQGSDTQYF.

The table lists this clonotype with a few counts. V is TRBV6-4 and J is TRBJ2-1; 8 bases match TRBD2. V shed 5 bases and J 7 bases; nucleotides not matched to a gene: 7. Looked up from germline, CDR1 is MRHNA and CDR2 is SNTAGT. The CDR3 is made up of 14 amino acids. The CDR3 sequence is CASSNLPGGNEQFF. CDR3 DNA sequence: TGTGCCAGCAGTAACCTCCCGGGAGGGAATGAGCAGTTCTTC.

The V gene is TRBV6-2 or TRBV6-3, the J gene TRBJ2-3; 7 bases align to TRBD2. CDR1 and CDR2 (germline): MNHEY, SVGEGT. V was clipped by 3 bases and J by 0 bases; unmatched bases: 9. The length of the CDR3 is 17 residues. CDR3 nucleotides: TGTGCCAGCAGTTATAACTCCGTGGGGGGGAGCACAGATACGCAGTATTTT. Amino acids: CASSYNSVGGSTDTQYF.

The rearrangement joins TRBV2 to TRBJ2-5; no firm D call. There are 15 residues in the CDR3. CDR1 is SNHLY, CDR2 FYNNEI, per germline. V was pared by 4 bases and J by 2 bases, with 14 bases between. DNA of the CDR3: TGTGCCAGCAGTGCGTACAGTAGGTCGCAAGAGACCCAGTACTTC. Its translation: CASSAYSRSQETQYF.

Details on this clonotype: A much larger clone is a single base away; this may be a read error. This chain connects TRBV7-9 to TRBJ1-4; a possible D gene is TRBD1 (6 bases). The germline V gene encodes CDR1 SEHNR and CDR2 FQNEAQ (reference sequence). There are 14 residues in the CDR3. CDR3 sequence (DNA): TGTACCAGCAGCCGCCTCAGGGGAAATGAAAAACTGTTTTTT. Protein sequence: CTSSRLRGNEKLFF.

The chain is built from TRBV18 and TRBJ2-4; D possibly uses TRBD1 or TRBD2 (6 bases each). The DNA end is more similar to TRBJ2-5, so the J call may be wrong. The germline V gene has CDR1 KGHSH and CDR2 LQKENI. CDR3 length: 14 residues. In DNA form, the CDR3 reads TGTGCCAGCTCACCGGACAGCGGGCAAGAGACCCAGTACTTC. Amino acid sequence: CASSPDSGQETQYF.

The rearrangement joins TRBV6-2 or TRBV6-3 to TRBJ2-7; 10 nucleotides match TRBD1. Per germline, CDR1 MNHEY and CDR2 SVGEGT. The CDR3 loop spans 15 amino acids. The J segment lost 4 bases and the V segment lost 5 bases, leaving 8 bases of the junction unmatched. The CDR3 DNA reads TGTGCCAGCAGTAACCCCGACAGGGGGCGGTACGAGCAGTACTTC. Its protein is CASSNPDRGRYEQYF.

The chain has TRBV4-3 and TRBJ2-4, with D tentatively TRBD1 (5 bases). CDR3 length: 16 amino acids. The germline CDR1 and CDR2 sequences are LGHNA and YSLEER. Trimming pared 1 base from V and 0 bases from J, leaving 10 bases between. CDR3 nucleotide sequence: TGCGCCAGCAGCCAAGGGGTTAGGGGAGCCAAAAACATTCAGTACTTC. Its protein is CASSQGVRGAKNIQYF.

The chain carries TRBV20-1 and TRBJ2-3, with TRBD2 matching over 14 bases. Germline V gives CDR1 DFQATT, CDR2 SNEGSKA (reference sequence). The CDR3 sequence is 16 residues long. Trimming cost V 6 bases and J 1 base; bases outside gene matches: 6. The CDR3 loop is CSAISGLAGGTDTQYF. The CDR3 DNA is TGCAGTGCAATATCGGGACTAGCGGGGGGCACAGATACGCAGTATTTT.

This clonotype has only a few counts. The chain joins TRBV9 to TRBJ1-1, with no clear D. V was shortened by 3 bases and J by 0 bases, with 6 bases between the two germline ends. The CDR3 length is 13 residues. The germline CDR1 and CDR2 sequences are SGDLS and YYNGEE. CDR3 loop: CASSEDMNTEAFF. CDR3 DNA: TGTGCCAGCAGCGAGGATATGAACACTGAAGCTTTCTTT.

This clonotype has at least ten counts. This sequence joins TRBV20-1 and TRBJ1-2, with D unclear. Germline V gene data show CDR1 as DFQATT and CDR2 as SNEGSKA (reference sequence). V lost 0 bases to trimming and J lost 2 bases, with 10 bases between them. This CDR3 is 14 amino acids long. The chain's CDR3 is CSARDPVVNYGYTF. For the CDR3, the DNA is TGCAGTGCTAGAGATCCGGTGGTGAACTATGGCTACACCTTC.

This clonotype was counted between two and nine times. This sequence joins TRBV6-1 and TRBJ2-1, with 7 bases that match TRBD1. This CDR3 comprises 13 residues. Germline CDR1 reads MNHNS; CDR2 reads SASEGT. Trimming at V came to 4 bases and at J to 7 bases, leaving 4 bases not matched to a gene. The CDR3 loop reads CASSGTGANEQFF. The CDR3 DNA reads TGTGCCAGCAGTGGAACAGGGGCGAATGAGCAGTTCTTC.

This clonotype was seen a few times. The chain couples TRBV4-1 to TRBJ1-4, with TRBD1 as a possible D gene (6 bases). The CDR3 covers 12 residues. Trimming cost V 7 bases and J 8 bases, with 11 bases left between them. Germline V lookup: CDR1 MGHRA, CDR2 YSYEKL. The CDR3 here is CASNRDGEKLFF. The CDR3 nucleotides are TGCGCCAGCAACAGGGACGGCGAAAAACTGTTTTTT.

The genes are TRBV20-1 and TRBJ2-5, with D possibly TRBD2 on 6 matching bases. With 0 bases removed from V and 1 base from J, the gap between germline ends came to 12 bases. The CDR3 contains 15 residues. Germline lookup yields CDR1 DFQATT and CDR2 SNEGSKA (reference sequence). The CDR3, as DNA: TGCAGTGCTAGAGATCTTCAGGGACTCCAAGAGACCCAGTACTTC. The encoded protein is CSARDLQGLQETQYF.

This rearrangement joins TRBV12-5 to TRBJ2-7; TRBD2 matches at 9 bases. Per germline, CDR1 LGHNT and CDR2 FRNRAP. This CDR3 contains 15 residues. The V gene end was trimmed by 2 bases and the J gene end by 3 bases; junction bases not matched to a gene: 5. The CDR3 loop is CASGLSSGGSYEQYF. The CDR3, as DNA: TGTGCTAGTGGTTTGAGTAGCGGGGGTAGCTACGAGCAGTACTTC.

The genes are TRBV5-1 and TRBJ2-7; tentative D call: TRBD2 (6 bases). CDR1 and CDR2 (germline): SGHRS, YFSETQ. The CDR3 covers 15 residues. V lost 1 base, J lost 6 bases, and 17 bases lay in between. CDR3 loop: CASSLPSSVPGEQYF. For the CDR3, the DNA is TGCGCCAGCAGCTTGCCCTCTAGCGTCCCCGGCGAGCAGTACTTC. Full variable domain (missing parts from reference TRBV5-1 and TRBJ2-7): KAGVTQTPRYLIKTRGQQVTLSCSPISGHRSVSWYQQTPGQGLQFLFEYFSETQRNKGNFPGRFSGRQFSNSRSEMNVSTLELGDSALYLCASSLPSSVPGEQYFGPGTRLTVT.

The CDR3 is CSVRGVTGSHTEAFF. DNA of the CDR3: TGCAGCGTCCGAGGGGTGACAGGGTCTCACACTGAAGCTTTCTTT. The V call is TRBV29-1, the J call TRBJ1-1; 7 bases are a match to TRBD1. The CDR3 contains 15 residues. Germline V gene sequence: CDR1 SQVTM, CDR2 ANQGSEA. With V trimmed by 6 bases and J by 3 bases, 13 bases remained unmatched.

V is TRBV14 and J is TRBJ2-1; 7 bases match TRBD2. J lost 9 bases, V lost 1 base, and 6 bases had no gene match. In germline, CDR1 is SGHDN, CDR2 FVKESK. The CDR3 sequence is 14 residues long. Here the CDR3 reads CASSQGGSFIEQFF. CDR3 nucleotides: TGTGCCAGCAGCCAAGGCGGGAGTTTTATTGAGCAGTTCTTC.

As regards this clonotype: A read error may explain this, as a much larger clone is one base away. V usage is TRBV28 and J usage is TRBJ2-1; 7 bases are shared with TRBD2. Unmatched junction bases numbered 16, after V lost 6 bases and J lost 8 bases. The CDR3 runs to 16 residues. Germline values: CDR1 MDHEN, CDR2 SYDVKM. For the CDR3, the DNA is TGTGCCAGCAGGTTTCCGGCAGTTGGCGGGAGCTATGAGCAGTTCTTC. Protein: CASRFPAVGGSYEQFF. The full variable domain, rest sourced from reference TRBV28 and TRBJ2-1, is DVKVTQSSRYLVKRTGEKVFLECVQDMDHENMFWYRQDPGLGLRLIYFSYDVKMKEKGDIPEGYSVSREKKERFSLILESASTNQTSMYLCASRFPAVGGSYEQFFGPGTRLTVL.

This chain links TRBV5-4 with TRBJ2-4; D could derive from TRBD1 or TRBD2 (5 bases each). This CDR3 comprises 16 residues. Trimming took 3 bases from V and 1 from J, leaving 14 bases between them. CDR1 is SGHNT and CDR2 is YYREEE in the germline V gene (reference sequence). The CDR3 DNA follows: TGTGCCAGCAGCTCGGTCAGCAGGGACGCCAAAAACATTCAGTACTTC. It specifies CASSSVSRDAKNIQYF.

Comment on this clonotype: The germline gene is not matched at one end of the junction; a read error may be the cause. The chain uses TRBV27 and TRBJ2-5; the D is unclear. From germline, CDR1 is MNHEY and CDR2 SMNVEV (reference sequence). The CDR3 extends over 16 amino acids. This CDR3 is CASSPPGPVGQDTQYF. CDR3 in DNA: TGTGCCAGCAGTCCCCCTGGACCGGTCGGGCAAGATACCCAGTACTTC.

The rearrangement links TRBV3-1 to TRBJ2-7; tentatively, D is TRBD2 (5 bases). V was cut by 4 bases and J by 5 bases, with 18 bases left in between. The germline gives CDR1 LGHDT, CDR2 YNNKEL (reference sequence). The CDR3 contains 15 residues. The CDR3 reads CASSPPSSGFHEQYF. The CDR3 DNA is TGTGCCAGCAGCCCCCCTTCTTCGGGGTTCCACGAGCAGTACTTC.

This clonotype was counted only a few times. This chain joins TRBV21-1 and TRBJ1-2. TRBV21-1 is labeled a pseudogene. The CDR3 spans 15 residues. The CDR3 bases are TGTGCCAGCAGCAAGGTCCACGGTACTAACTATGGCTACACCTTC. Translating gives CASSKVHGTNYGYTF.

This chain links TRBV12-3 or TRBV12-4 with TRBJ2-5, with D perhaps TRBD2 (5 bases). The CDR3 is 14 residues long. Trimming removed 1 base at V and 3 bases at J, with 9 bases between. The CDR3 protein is CASSLGRRKETQYF. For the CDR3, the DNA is TGTGCCAGCAGTTTAGGACGGAGGAAAGAGACCCAGTACTTC.

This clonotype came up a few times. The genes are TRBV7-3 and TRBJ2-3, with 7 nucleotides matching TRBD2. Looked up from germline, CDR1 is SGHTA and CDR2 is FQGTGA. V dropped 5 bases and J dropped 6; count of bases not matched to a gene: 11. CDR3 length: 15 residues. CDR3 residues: CASSPSGTPADTQYF. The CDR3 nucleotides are TGTGCCAGCAGCCCTAGCGGAACCCCTGCCGATACGCAGTATTTT.

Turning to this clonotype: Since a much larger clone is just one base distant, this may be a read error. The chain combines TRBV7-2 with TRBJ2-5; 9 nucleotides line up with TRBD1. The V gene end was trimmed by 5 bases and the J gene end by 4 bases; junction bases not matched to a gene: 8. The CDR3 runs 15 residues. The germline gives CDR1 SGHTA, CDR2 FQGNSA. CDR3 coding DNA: TGTGCCAGCAGCGCAGACAACAGGGGGCGAGAGACCCAGTACTTC. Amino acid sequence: CASSADNRGRETQYF.

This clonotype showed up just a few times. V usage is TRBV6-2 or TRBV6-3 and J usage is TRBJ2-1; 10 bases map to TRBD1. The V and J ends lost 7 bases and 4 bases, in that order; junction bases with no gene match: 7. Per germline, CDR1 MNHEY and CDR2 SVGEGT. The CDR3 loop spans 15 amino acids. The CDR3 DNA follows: TGTGCCAGCAACGTAGGGACAGGGGCATACAATGAGCAGTTCTTC. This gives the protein CASNVGTGAYNEQFF.

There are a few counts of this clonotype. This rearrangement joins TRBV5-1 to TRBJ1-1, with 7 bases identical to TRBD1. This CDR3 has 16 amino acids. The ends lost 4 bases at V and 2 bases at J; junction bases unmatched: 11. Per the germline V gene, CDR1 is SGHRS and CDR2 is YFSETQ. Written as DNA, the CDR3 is TGCGCCAGCAGCCACCCCCCGCAGGGGGTAAACACTGAAGCTTTCTTT. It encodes CASSHPPQGVNTEAFF.

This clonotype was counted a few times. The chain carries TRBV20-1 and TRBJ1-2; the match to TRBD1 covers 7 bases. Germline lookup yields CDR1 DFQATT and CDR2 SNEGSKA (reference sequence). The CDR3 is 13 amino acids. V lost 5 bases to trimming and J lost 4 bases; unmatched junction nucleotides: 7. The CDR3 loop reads CSAEDRTAYGYTF. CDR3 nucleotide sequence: TGCAGTGCTGAGGACAGGACCGCCTATGGCTACACCTTC.